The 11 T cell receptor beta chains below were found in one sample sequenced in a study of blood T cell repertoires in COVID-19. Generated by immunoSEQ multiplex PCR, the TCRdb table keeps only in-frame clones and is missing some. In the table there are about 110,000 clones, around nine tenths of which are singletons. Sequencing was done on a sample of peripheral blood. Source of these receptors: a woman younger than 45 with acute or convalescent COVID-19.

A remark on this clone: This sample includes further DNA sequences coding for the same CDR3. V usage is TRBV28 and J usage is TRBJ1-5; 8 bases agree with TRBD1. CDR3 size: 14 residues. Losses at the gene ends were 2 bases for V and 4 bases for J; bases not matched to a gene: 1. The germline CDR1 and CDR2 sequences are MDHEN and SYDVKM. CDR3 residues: CASSLTGGNQPQHF. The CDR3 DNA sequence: TGTGCCAGCAGTTTAACAGGGGGGAATCAGCCCCAGCATTTT.

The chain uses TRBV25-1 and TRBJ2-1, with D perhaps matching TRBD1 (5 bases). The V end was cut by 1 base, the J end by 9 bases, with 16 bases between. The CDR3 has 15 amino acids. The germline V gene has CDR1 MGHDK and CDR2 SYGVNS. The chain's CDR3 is CASSEFGASRSEQFF. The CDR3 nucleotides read TGTGCCAGCAGTGAATTTGGGGCTAGTAGGAGTGAGCAGTTCTTC.

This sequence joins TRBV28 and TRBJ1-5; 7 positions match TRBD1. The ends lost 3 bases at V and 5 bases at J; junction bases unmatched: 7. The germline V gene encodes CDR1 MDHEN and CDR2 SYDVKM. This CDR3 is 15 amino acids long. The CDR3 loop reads CASSFLGGGDQPQHF. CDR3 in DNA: TGTGCCAGCAGTTTCTTAGGGGGCGGGGATCAGCCCCAGCATTTT. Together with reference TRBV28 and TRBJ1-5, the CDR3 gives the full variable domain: DVKVTQSSRYLVKRTGEKVFLECVQDMDHENMFWYRQDPGLGLRLIYFSYDVKMKEKGDIPEGYSVSREKKERFSLILESASTNQTSMYLCASSFLGGGDQPQHFGDGTRLSIL.

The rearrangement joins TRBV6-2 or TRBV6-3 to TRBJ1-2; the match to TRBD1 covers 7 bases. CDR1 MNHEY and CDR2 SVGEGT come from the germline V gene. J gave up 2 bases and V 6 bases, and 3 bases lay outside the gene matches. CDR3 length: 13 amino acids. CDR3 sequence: CASRYRGNYGYTF. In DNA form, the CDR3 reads TGTGCCAGCAGGTACAGGGGAAACTATGGCTACACCTTC.

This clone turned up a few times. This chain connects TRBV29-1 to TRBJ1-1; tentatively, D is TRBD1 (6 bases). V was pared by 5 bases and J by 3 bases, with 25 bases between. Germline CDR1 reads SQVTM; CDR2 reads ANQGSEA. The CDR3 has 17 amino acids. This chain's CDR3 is CSVLGDMGITGYTEAFF. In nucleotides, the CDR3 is TGCAGCGTTTTAGGGGATATGGGCATAACAGGGTACACTGAAGCTTTCTTT.

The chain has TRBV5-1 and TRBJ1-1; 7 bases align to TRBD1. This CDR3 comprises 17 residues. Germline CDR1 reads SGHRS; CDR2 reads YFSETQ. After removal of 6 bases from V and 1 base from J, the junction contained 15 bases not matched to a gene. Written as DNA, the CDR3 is TGCGCCAGCATGCGGTGGGGCCCCGGGACAGAGAACACTGAAGCTTTCTTT. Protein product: CASMRWGPGTENTEAFF.

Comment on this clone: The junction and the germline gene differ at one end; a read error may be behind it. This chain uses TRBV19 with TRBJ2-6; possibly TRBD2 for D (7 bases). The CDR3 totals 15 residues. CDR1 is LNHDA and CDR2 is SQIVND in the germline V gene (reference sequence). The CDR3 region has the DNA TGTGCCTGTAGTGGGGGGGGCCCTGGGGCCAACGTCCTGACTTTC. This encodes CACSGGGPGANVLTF.

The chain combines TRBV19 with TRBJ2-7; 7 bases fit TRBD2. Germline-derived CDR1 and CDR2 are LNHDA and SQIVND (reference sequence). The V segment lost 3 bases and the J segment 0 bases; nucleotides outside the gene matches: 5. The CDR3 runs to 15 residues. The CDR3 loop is CASSISRDYSYEQYF. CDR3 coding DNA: TGTGCCAGTAGTATTAGTAGGGACTACTCCTACGAGCAGTACTTC.

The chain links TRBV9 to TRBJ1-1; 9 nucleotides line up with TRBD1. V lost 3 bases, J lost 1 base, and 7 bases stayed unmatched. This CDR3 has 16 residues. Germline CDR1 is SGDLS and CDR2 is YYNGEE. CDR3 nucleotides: TGTGCCAGCAGCGAACCCGGGACAGGGACGAACACTGAAGCTTTCTTT. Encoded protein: CASSEPGTGTNTEAFF.

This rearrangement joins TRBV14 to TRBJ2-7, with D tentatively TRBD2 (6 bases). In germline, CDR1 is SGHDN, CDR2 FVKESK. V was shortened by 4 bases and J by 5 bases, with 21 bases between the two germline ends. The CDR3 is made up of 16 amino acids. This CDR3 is CASSRSGGVVLHEQYF. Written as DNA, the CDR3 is TGTGCCAGCAGCCGTTCGGGCGGGGTAGTCCTCCACGAGCAGTACTTC.

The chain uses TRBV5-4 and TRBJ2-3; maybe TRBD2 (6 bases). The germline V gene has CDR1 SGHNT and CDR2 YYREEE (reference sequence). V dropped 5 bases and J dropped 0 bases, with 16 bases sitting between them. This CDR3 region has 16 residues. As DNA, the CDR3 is TGTGCCAGCAGGGCCGCAGGGACTTCTAGCACAGATACGCAGTATTTT. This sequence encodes CASRAAGTSSTDTQYF.